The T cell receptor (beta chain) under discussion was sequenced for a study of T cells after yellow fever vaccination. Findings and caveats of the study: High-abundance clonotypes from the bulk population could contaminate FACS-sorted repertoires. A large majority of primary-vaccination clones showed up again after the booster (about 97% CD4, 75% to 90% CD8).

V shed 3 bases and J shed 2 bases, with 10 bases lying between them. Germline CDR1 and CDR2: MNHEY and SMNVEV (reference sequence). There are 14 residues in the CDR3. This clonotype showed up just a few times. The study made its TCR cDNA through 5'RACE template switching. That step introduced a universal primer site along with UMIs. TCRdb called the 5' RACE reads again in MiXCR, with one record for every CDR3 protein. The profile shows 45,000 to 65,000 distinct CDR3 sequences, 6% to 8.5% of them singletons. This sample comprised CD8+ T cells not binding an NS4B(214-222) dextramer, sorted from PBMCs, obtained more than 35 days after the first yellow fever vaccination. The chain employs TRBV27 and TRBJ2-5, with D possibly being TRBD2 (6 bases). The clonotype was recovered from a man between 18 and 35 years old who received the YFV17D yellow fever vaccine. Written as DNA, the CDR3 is TGTGCCAGCAGTTTCGGGGGACTTCAAGAGACCCAGTACTTC. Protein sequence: CASSFGGLQETQYF.